The rows below give T cell receptor beta chains drawn from one sample of a study of blood T cell repertoires in COVID-19. This table comes from immunoSEQ multiplex PCR, and its TCRdb copy is limited to in-frame clones, with some not included. The data contain roughly 280,000 clones, 75% to 90% of them singletons. Sequencing used PBMCs or T cells enriched from blood (not recorded which). Receptors originate from a woman between 18 and 29 years old who had recovered from COVID-19. The CDR3 runs from the conserved cysteine through the conserved F or W. Fields, in order: clone size, J gene, CDR3 length, V gene, D gene, CDR3 protein, CDR3 DNA. A D gene is named only where the DNA matches it firmly. Size values are once, few and many counts, or a class for expanded clones, and some rows have none.

. | TRBJ2-3 | 15 | TRBV4-1 | TRBD2 | CASSQTSGVPDTQYF | TGCGCCAGCAGCCAGACTAGCGGGGTGCCAGATACGCAGTATTTT
. | TRBJ1-2 | 16 | TRBV19 | TRBD1 | CASSTVTTTGGYGYTF | TGTGCCAGTAGTACAGTTACGACTACAGGGGGCTATGGCTACACCTTC
few | TRBJ1-2 | 15 | TRBV7-9 | . | CASSLVDRQAYGYTF | TGTGCCAGCAGCTTAGTTGACAGGCAGGCCTATGGCTACACCTTC
. | TRBJ2-7 | 14 | TRBV15 | TRBD2 | CATSTGLATYEQYF | TGTGCCACCAGCACGGGACTAGCGACGTACGAGCAGTACTTC
once | TRBJ1-2 | 13 | TRBV6-1 | . | CASSDPGVTGYTF | TGTGCCAGCAGTGACCCAGGGGTTACGGGCTACACCTTC
. | TRBJ1-5 | 16 | TRBV19 | TRBD1 | CASSIGRQGSNQPQHF | TGTGCCAGTAGTATAGGTCGACAGGGGTCCAATCAGCCCCAGCATTTT
. | TRBJ1-1 | 14 | TRBV11-2 | TRBD1 | CASSSRTGGTEAFF | TGTGCCAGCAGCTCCCGTACAGGGGGAACTGAAGCTTTCTTT
. | TRBJ2-5 | 12 | TRBV5-1 | . | CASSLVRETQYF | TGCGCCAGCAGCTTGGTCCGGGAGACCCAGTACTTC
. | TRBJ2-7 | 12 | TRBV6-5 | TRBD1 | CASSQGPGTVLF | TGTGCCAGCAGCCAAGGTCCCGGGACAGTACTCTTC
. | TRBJ1-2 | 11 | TRBV29-1 | . | CSVNRDYGYTF | TGCAGCGTGAACAGGGACTATGGCTACACCTTC